This paragraph covers one T cell receptor (beta chain) sequence. No antigen is known for it. This record belongs to a study of response to subunit inactivated influenza vaccine. Study outcomes and limitations: The authors put forward the suggestion that each seasonal influenza vaccination may bring in only a limited number of new T cells.

TCRdb reanalysed the RT-PCR reads using MiXCR and keeps one entry per CDR3 protein. In the table there are a few hundred thousand distinct CDR3 sequences, roughly 9.8% of which are singletons. V shed 0 bases and J shed 7 bases, with 7 bases lying between them. The V gene's germline CDR1 is DFQATT and CDR2 SNEGSKA (reference sequence). The CDR3 runs to 13 residues. The sample here was PBMCs from blood, taken 40 to 50 days after vaccination. The source is a man aged 50-59 years who received an inactivated influenza vaccine. This rearrangement joins TRBV20-1 to TRBJ1-6; D is ambiguous. As DNA, the CDR3 is TGCAGTGCTAGAGATTCGACAAATTCACCCCTCCACTTT. It yields the protein CSARDSTNSPLHF.